This T cell receptor (beta chain) was sequenced in a study of cytotoxic CD8 clonotypes in ibrutinib-treated CLL. The overall study: Complete response was seen in 2 patients and partial in some 25; about 12 progressed and 14 stayed remitted after a median around 68 months. It was after a median about twelve months of treatment, range 6 to 36, that response samples were taken. Findings and limits, study-wide: Public clonotypes were rare and shrank or held steady on treatment.

A 1 in 200,000 to 1 in 1 million T cell depth was the sequencing target. Sequencing was performed with immunoSEQ multiplex PCR; in TCRdb, only in-frame clones are kept and a portion is missing. The data show around 97,000 clones, around 80% seen once. CDR1 and CDR2 (germline): SGHAT, FQNNGV. The CDR3 has 14 amino acids. Trimming at V came to 7 bases and at J to 5 bases, leaving 5 bases not matched to a gene. Only a few counts were recorded for this clone. Its antigen remains unidentified. This TCR came from a human donor with chronic lymphocytic leukemia. The sequencing here drew on PBMCs, taken after 12 months of ibrutinib treatment. V and J are TRBV11-2 and TRBJ1-6; 7 bases fit TRBD1. The chain's CDR3 is CASTMTGNNSPLHF. CDR3 DNA sequence: TGTGCCAGCACCATGACAGGGAATAATTCACCCCTCCACTTT.